A single sample gave rise to the 27 T cell receptor beta chains below, sequenced in a study of type 1 and type 2 diabetes patients. The PCR template was genomic DNA. Amplification of the beta chain CDR3 used 30 forward and 13 reverse multiplex primers. TCRdb ran MiXCR on the multiplex PCR reads and lists one entry per CDR3 protein. The sample has some 250,000 distinct CDR3 sequences; roughly 50% are singletons. Material: peripheral blood mononuclear cells (PBMCs). These receptors came from a young man with type 2 diabetes.

The rearrangement joins TRBV29-1 to TRBJ2-4; D is uncertain. With 6 bases removed from V and 6 bases from J, the gap between germline ends came to 9 bases. Per the germline V gene, CDR1 is SQVTM and CDR2 is ANQGSEA. This CDR3 is built from 11 residues. The CDR3 sequence is CSVANRNIQYF. The CDR3 DNA reads TGCAGCGTGGCGAACCGAAACATTCAGTACTTC.

V and J are TRBV7-3 and TRBJ2-7; 7 bases are a match to TRBD1. Germline CDR1 reads SGHTA; CDR2 reads FQGTGA. Losses at the gene ends were 2 bases for V and 4 bases for J; bases not matched to a gene: 5. The CDR3 contains 14 residues. DNA for the CDR3: TGTGCCAGCAGCTTAGGGACAGAACTTTACGAGCAGTACTTC. It is translated as CASSLGTELYEQYF.

V is TRBV4-3 and J is TRBJ2-1; D call uncertain. CDR3 size: 15 residues. The V and J ends lost 0 bases and 7 bases respectively, with 13 bases between them. Germline-derived CDR1 and CDR2 are LGHNA and YSLEER. The CDR3 sequence is CASSQDGRSANEQFF. The CDR3, as DNA: TGCGCCAGCAGCCAAGACGGAAGAAGCGCAAATGAGCAGTTCTTC.

This clonotype was recorded many times. The chain links TRBV15 to TRBJ1-2; D is undetermined. Germline assignment: CDR1 LNHNV and CDR2 YYDKDF (reference sequence). Trimming pared 6 bases from V and 7 bases from J, leaving 12 bases between. The CDR3 covers 12 residues. Here the CDR3 DNA reads TGTGCCACCAGTGAGGGTGTTCGTGGCTACACCTTC. Protein sequence: CATSEGVRGYTF.

CDR3 region: CASSLGFLYGYTF. For the CDR3, the DNA is TGTGCCAGCAGCTTAGGGTTTCTCTATGGCTACACCTTC. The rearrangement uses TRBV7-2 and TRBJ1-2; D not certain. Trimming removed 1 base from V and 4 bases from J, with 7 bases in between. Germline CDR1 SGHTA, CDR2 FQGNSA. The CDR3 covers 13 residues.

V is TRBV27 and J is TRBJ2-7, with 9 positions matching TRBD1. J lost 5 bases, V lost 6 bases, and 8 bases had no gene match. The CDR3 contains 14 residues. Germline CDR1 reads MNHEY; CDR2 reads SMNVEV (reference sequence). The chain's CDR3 is CASRPGQGIDEQYF. In DNA form, the CDR3 reads TGTGCCAGCAGACCGGGACAGGGTATCGACGAGCAGTACTTC.

This chain joins TRBV25-1 and TRBJ2-5; D uncertain. Trimming cost V 2 bases and J 6 bases, with 16 bases left between them. This CDR3 is built from 15 residues. Germline CDR1 reads MGHDK; CDR2 reads SYGVNS. The CDR3 DNA sequence: TGTGCCAGCAGTGAACTGGACCTCGTTGGGAAGACCCAGTACTTC. It translates to CASSELDLVGKTQYF.

The chain uses TRBV7-2 and TRBJ1-5; unclear D gene. The V end lost 9 bases, the J end lost 0 bases, and 18 bases lay between the germline ends. Per germline, CDR1 SGHTA and CDR2 FQGNSA. The length of the CDR3 is 16 residues. The CDR3 DNA sequence: TGTGCCAGTAGCAAGTATCAAGGGTATAGCAATCAGCCCCAGCATTTT. Amino acids: CASSKYQGYSNQPQHF.

The chain employs TRBV7-8 and TRBJ2-5, with D possibly being TRBD2 (7 bases). The CDR3 has 17 residues. V was clipped by 0 bases and J by 4 bases, with 18 bases between them. Per the germline V gene, CDR1 is SGHVS and CDR2 is FQNEAQ. CDR3 DNA: TGTGCCAGCAGCTTAGCGTTTGGGAGAGGGGGGGTAGAGACCCAGTACTTC. This codes for CASSLAFGRGGVETQYF. Combining the CDR3 with reference TRBV7-8 and TRBJ2-5 gives the whole variable domain GAGVSQSPRYKVAKRGQDVALRCDPISGHVSLFWYQQALGQGPEFLTYFQNEAQLDKSGLPSDRFFAERPEGSVSTLKIQRTQQEDSAVYLCASSLAFGRGGVETQYFGPGTRLLVL.

V gene TRBV12-3 or TRBV12-4 combines with J gene TRBJ2-4; perhaps D is TRBD1 or TRBD2 (5 bases each). The ends were cut back, 2 bases at V and 1 base at J, with 12 bases in the middle. The CDR3 loop spans 16 amino acids. The CDR3 region has the DNA TGTGCCAGCAGTTTAAAGGCAGGGAGCGCCAAAAACATTCAGTACTTC. Protein sequence: CASSLKAGSAKNIQYF.

As regards this clonotype: A much larger clone sits a single nucleotide away, making a read error possible. The rearrangement links TRBV2 to TRBJ2-6; D possibly corresponds to TRBD1 (7 bases). The CDR3 contains 14 residues. The germline gives CDR1 SNHLY, CDR2 FYNNEI. CDR3 sequence: CAREGAAGADVLTF. CDR3 DNA sequence: TGTGCCAGGGAGGGGGCAGCAGGGGCCGACGTCCTGACTTTC.

V usage is TRBV7-3 and J usage is TRBJ2-5; TRBD2 agrees at 7 bases. Judging by the DNA end, TRBJ2-1 fits better; the J call may be wrong. The germline V gene has CDR1 SGHTA and CDR2 FQGTGA. This CDR3 contains 16 residues. The CDR3, as DNA: TGTGCCAGCGCCCTCTCTAGGGCGGCGGGGGTCAATGAGCAGTTCTTC. This sequence encodes CASALSRAAGVNEQFF.

J is TRBJ1-1 and V is TRBV20-1; D remains unclear. V dropped 6 bases and J dropped 12 bases, with 20 bases sitting between them. Germline CDR1 reads DFQATT; CDR2 reads SNEGSKA (reference sequence). The CDR3 totals 12 residues. CDR3 loop: CSAQSRGETSFF. The CDR3 region has the DNA TGCAGTGCCCAATCACGGGGAGAGACGTCTTTCTTT.

The gene calls are TRBV25-1 and TRBJ2-7; D not resolved. Germline V gives CDR1 MGHDK, CDR2 SYGVNS. The CDR3 consists of 13 residues. Trimming took 3 bases from V and 4 from J, leaving 10 bases between them. In DNA form, the CDR3 reads TGTGCCAGCAGTGAGTCGAATAGGTACGAGCAGTACTTC. As protein: CASSESNRYEQYF.

The chain uses TRBV14 and TRBJ1-1; no clear D. Trimming shortened V by 3 bases and J by 6 bases, and 5 bases separated the two germline ends. This CDR3 spans 11 amino acids. Germline values: CDR1 SGHDN, CDR2 FVKESK. The CDR3 coding sequence is TGTGCCAGCAGCCATGGTTCTGAAGCTTTCTTT. Encoded protein: CASSHGSEAFF.

V and J are TRBV6-5 and TRBJ1-1; tentatively, D is TRBD1 (5 bases). This CDR3 has 13 amino acids. Germline CDR1 reads MNHEY; CDR2 reads SVGAGI. V lost 5 bases to trimming and J lost 5 bases, with 12 bases between them. CDR3 DNA sequence: TGTGCCAGCAGTGAGGTGGAGGGGACTGAAGCTTTCTTT. Its translation is CASSEVEGTEAFF.

The chain carries TRBV2 and TRBJ2-3; no firm D call. Germline V gene lookup returns CDR1 SNHLY and CDR2 FYNNEI. Trimming took 6 bases from V and 2 from J, leaving 12 bases between them. This CDR3 region has 14 residues. CDR3 protein: CASRDGRDTDTQYF. CDR3 sequence (DNA): TGTGCCAGCAGGGACGGACGAGACACAGATACGCAGTATTTT.

This clonotype was seen a single time. The J gene is TRBJ1-2, the V gene TRBV7-9; 7 bases align to TRBD1. Trimming at V came to 5 bases and at J to 3 bases, leaving 12 bases not matched to a gene. Germline CDR1 reads SEHNR; CDR2 reads FQNEAQ (reference sequence). CDR3 length: 16 residues. The CDR3 DNA reads TGTGCCAGCAGCCCAGCTACAGGGGCGTATGACTATGGCTACACCTTC. Its protein is CASSPATGAYDYGYTF.

V usage is TRBV14 and J usage is TRBJ2-1; 11 bases align to TRBD2. Losses at the gene ends were 4 bases for V and 7 bases for J; bases not matched to a gene: 18. The CDR3 totals 19 residues. The V gene's germline CDR1 is SGHDN and CDR2 FVKESK. The CDR3, as DNA: TGTGCCAGCAGCCCTATATTGATAGCGGGAGGGTTGCTAGGGAATGAGCAGTTCTTC. Its translation: CASSPILIAGGLLGNEQFF.

The chain carries TRBV6-6 and TRBJ2-1; 10 bases are a match to TRBD2. The ends lost 4 bases at V and 4 bases at J; junction bases unmatched: 4. Germline V gene lookup returns CDR1 MNHNY and CDR2 SVGAGI (reference sequence). CDR3 size: 15 residues. The CDR3 coding sequence is TGTGCCAGCAGTTTTAGCGGGGGGTTATACAATGAGCAGTTCTTC. As protein: CASSFSGGLYNEQFF.

The CDR3 DNA reads TGTGCCAGCAGCTTAATTCCTAGCGGGAGGGCCGGGGAGACCCAGTACTTC. Translated, it gives CASSLIPSGRAGETQYF. The chain uses TRBV7-8 and TRBJ2-5; 12 bases map to TRBD2. The V segment lost 2 bases and the J segment 5 bases; nucleotides outside the gene matches: 9. The CDR3 totals 17 residues. Germline CDR1 is SGHVS and CDR2 is FQNEAQ.

This clonotype was counted a few times. J is TRBJ2-2 and V is TRBV11-2; unclear D gene. Germline lookup yields CDR1 SGHAT and CDR2 FQNNGV. V was clipped by 5 bases and J by 0 bases, with 13 bases between them. This CDR3 comprises 16 residues. The CDR3 region is CASSPLSPPNTGELFF. CDR3 coding DNA: TGTGCCAGCAGCCCTTTATCCCCTCCGAACACCGGGGAGCTGTTTTTT.

The rearrangement uses TRBV27 and TRBJ2-7; 10 positions match TRBD2. Unmatched junction bases numbered 5, after V lost 4 bases and J lost 5 bases. The germline gives CDR1 MNHEY, CDR2 SMNVEV (reference sequence). CDR3 length equals 14 residues. DNA for the CDR3: TGTGCCAGCAGTTCCGCTACTAGCGGGAACGAGCAGTACTTC. Amino acid sequence: CASSSATSGNEQYF.

With regard to this clonotype: The junction departs from germline at one end; a sequencing error may be responsible. This chain connects TRBV2 to TRBJ1-6, with D possibly TRBD1 on 6 matching bases. Germline-derived CDR1 and CDR2 are SNHLY and FYNNEI. This CDR3 spans 16 amino acids. The CDR3 is CASRSGDWGTNSPPHF. DNA of the CDR3: TGTGCCAGCAGATCAGGGGATTGGGGAACCAATTCACCCCCCCACTTT.

This clonotype was seen a few times. The CDR3 here is CASSEIGTDNQPQHF. CDR3 bases: TGTGCCAGCAGTGAAATAGGGACAGACAATCAGCCCCAGCATTTT. The V gene is TRBV2, the J gene TRBJ1-5, with 7 positions matching TRBD1. CDR1 is SNHLY, CDR2 FYNNEI, per germline. V lost 2 bases and J lost 3; bases outside the gene matches: 4. CDR3 length: 15 residues.

This clonotype appeared many times. The chain couples TRBV15 to TRBJ1-6; the D gene is possibly TRBD1 (6 bases). This CDR3 is 15 amino acids long. Germline values: CDR1 LNHNV, CDR2 YYDKDF (reference sequence). Trimming shortened V by 0 bases and J by 6 bases, and 9 bases separated the two germline ends. CDR3 sequence reads: CATSRDPRGNSPLHF. Here the CDR3 DNA reads TGTGCCACCAGCAGAGATCCCAGGGGTAATTCACCCCTCCACTTT.

This clonotype was counted between two and nine times. The chain carries TRBV28 and TRBJ1-1; possible D gene TRBD1, 6 bases. Germline values: CDR1 MDHEN, CDR2 SYDVKM. V was pared by 7 bases and J by 3 bases, with 15 bases between. The CDR3 runs 14 residues. CDR3 DNA: TGTGCCAGCAATCCAACGGGACATTACACTGAAGCTTTCTTT. This translates into CASNPTGHYTEAFF. The complete variable domain, with remaining parts taken from reference TRBV28 and TRBJ1-1, reads DVKVTQSSRYLVKRTGEKVFLECVQDMDHENMFWYRQDPGLGLRLIYFSYDVKMKEKGDIPEGYSVSREKKERFSLILESASTNQTSMYLCASNPTGHYTEAFFGQGTRLTVV.